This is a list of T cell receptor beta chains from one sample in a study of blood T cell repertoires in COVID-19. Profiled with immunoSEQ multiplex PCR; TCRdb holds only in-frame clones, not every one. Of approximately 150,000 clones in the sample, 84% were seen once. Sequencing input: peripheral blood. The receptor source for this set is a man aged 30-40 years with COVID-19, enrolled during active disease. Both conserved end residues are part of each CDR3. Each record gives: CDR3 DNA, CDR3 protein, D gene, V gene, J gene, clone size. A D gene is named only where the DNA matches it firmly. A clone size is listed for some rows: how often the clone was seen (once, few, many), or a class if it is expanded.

TGCAGCGTTGAAGAGCCGACGGACAAGCTTTATGGCTACACCTTC	CSVEEPTDKLYGYTF	NA	TRBV29-1	TRBJ1-2	NA
TGCGCCAGCAGCCAGGCTACAGTAAGCGGGATTAGCCTCTACGAGCAGTACTTC	CASSQATVSGISLYEQYF	TRBD2	TRBV4-1	TRBJ2-7	NA
TGCAGTGCTAGTAGCGGGAGGGCGATGAACGAGCAGTACTTC	CSASSGRAMNEQYF	TRBD2	TRBV20-1	TRBJ2-7	NA
TGTGCCAGCCCCCCTCCGGGACTAGCGGGAGGGGAGCAGTTCTTC	CASPPPGLAGGEQFF	TRBD2	TRBV7-2	TRBJ2-1	NA
TGTGCCAGCAGACAGACAGGGGGGGCAGATACGCAGTATTTT	CASRQTGGADTQYF	TRBD1	TRBV6-5	TRBJ2-3	once
TGTGCCAGCTCATATACCGGGACAGGGATAGCTTTCTTT	CASSYTGTGIAFF	TRBD1	TRBV18	TRBJ1-1	NA
TGTGCCAGCAGCTCCCCTAAATTGAAAACCCTGGAGACCGGGGAGCTGTTTTTT	CASSSPKLKTLETGELFF	NA	TRBV7-9	TRBJ2-2	few
TGTGCCAGCAACGATAGTGGGGCAGGGGATCGAGCTTTCTTT	CASNDSGAGDRAFF	NA	TRBV7-9	TRBJ1-1	NA
TGTGCCAGCAGCCGGGGTAGGGCTAGCTCTAAAGAGACCCAGTACTTC	CASSRGRASSKETQYF	NA	TRBV13	TRBJ2-5	NA
TGTGCCAGCAAGATACAGGGTGAAGGGTCCTACGAGCAGTACTTC	CASKIQGEGSYEQYF	NA	TRBV27	TRBJ2-7	NA
TGTGCCAGCAGCTACGAGGGGGCTCGGAATGAGCAGTTCTTC	CASSYEGARNEQFF	TRBD1	TRBV6-6	TRBJ2-1	NA
TGTGCCAGCAGCCAAGCAATAACGGGAGTAGACGAGCAGTACTTC	CASSQAITGVDEQYF	NA	TRBV4-2	TRBJ2-7	NA
TGTGCCAGCAGTTCTACAGGGAATTATAATTCACCCCTCCACTTT	CASSSTGNYNSPLHF	NA	TRBV6-5	TRBJ1-6	NA
TGTGCCAGCAGTTTACCCGCAGGCCTAACCCTGACCGCTGAAGCTTTCTTT	CASSLPAGLTLTAEAFF	NA	TRBV28	TRBJ1-1	NA
TGTGCCAGCACCCGGGACAGGGGGTTCTGGGAGCAGTACTTC	CASTRDRGFWEQYF	TRBD1	TRBV28	TRBJ2-7	NA
TGCAGCGCCGAGAGGGACAAGCTGAACACTGAAGCTTTCTTT	CSAERDKLNTEAFF	NA	TRBV29-1	TRBJ1-1	NA